A few counts support the clone carrying this T cell receptor (beta chain). Its antigen remains unidentified. The entry originates in a study of CD8+ T cells in alopecia areata. Reverse transcribed after extraction, RNA yielded cDNA as the sequencing template. The assay was immunoSEQ multiplex PCR, and TCRdb's table has in-frame clones only and misses some. The sample lists approximately 180,000 clones, about 63% seen once, with under 2% in the top ten. Study-level findings and limits: Scalp data also include sequences from resident alphabeta T cells of normal skin. Mouse data revealed clearer TCR sharing than patient data did, a gap possibly tied to HLA. Lesional scalp displayed greater clonality than normal scalp, most notably in alopecia totalis/universalis.

From germline, CDR1 is SQVTM and CDR2 ANQGSEA. Germline trimming cut 6 bases from V and 7 bases from J; bases unmatched to any gene: 13. The CDR3 covers 16 residues. The source material was CD4+ T cells sorted from blood, sampled at week 0. The chain joins TRBV29-1 to TRBJ2-1; 12 bases line up with TRBD2. This sequence was found in a human donor with alopecia areata. The CDR3 nucleotides read TGCAGCGTCAGCGGGGGTCATGGACTAGCGGGGAATGAGCAGTTCTTC. Its protein is CSVSGGHGLAGNEQFF.